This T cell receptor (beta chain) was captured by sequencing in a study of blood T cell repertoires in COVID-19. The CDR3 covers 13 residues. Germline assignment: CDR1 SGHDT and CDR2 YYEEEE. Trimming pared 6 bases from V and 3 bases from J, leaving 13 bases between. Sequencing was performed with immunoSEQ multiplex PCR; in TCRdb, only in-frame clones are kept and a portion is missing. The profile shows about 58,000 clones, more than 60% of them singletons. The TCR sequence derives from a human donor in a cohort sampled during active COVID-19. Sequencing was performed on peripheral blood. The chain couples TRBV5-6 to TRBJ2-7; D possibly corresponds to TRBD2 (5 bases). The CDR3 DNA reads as TGTGCCAGCACCCTACTAGGGAACTACGAGCAGTACTTC. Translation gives CASTLLGNYEQYF. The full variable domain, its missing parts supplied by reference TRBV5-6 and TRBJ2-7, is DAGVTQSPTHLIKTRGQQVTLRCSPKSGHDTVSWYQQALGQGPQFIFQYYEEEERQRGNFPDRFSGHQFPNYSSELNVNALLLGDSALYLCASTLLGNYEQYFGPGTRLTVT.